This is a list of T cell receptor beta chains from one sample in a study of blood T cell repertoires in COVID-19. Assay: immunoSEQ multiplex PCR; the TCRdb copy retains only in-frame clones and omits some. The table lists about 78,000 clones, 90% of them singletons, with 0.77% in the top ten. The sample taken for sequencing was peripheral blood. These receptors all stem from an elderly woman with acute or convalescent COVID-19. CDR3s include the opening cysteine and the closing phenylalanine or tryptophan. A D gene is named only where the DNA matches it firmly. Clone size is given for some rows only: seen once, a few or many times, or a class if the clone is expanded.

d_gene: .; j_gene: TRBJ1-6; v_gene: TRBV4-3; abundance: .; CDR3nt: TGCGCCAGCAGCCAAGCCGTACACCATAATTCACCCCTCCACTTT; CDR3aa: CASSQAVHHNSPLHF
d_gene: .; j_gene: TRBJ1-4; v_gene: TRBV27; abundance: .; CDR3nt: TGTGCCAGCACCAATTGGGGGCGCGGTGAAAAACTGTTTTTT; CDR3aa: CASTNWGRGEKLFF
d_gene: TRBD1; j_gene: TRBJ1-1; v_gene: TRBV7-8; abundance: .; CDR3nt: TGTGCCAGCAGCTTAGGGGACAGGGCGGTCGCTTTCTTT; CDR3aa: CASSLGDRAVAFF
d_gene: .; j_gene: TRBJ2-7; v_gene: TRBV7-2; abundance: .; CDR3nt: TGTGCCAGCACCCTCCGGTTCGGCTACGAGCAGTACTTC; CDR3aa: CASTLRFGYEQYF
d_gene: .; j_gene: TRBJ2-2; v_gene: TRBV21-1; abundance: .; CDR3nt: TGTGCCAGCTCCGGACTAGCGGGAGGGCCTCGGACCGGGGAGCTGTTTTTT; CDR3aa: CASSGLAGGPRTGELFF
d_gene: .; j_gene: TRBJ1-1; v_gene: TRBV4-2; abundance: .; CDR3nt: TGTGCCAGCAGCAGATGGGGAGCTGAAGCTTTCTTT; CDR3aa: CASSRWGAEAFF
d_gene: .; j_gene: TRBJ1-2; v_gene: TRBV19; abundance: once; CDR3nt: TGTGCCAGTAGTATACCTCAAGTGGCTGGCTACACCTTC; CDR3aa: CASSIPQVAGYTF
d_gene: .; j_gene: TRBJ1-2; v_gene: TRBV7-9; abundance: .; CDR3nt: TGTGCCAGCAGGGCAGGGTATGGCTACACCTTC; CDR3aa: CASRAGYGYTF
d_gene: .; j_gene: TRBJ1-2; v_gene: TRBV7-9; abundance: .; CDR3nt: TGTGCCAGCAGCTTGACGACGGCAGGGTCCTATGGCTACACCTTC; CDR3aa: CASSLTTAGSYGYTF
d_gene: TRBD1; j_gene: TRBJ1-2; v_gene: TRBV6-1; abundance: .; CDR3nt: TGTGCCAGCAGTGAAACAGGGGACTATGGCTACACCTTC; CDR3aa: CASSETGDYGYTF
d_gene: .; j_gene: TRBJ1-4; v_gene: TRBV28; abundance: .; CDR3nt: TGTGCCACCCATAGGGAGGCCCCAACTAATGAAAAACTGTTTTTT; CDR3aa: CATHREAPTNEKLFF
d_gene: .; j_gene: TRBJ2-3; v_gene: TRBV5-1; abundance: .; CDR3nt: TGCGCCAGCAGCTTACAGGACGCTAGCACAGATACGCAGTATTTT; CDR3aa: CASSLQDASTDTQYF
d_gene: TRBD1; j_gene: TRBJ1-5; v_gene: TRBV4-1; abundance: .; CDR3nt: TGCGCCAGCAGCCAAGAATTCGGTCGAGGGGGCCGACAGCCCCAGCATTTT; CDR3aa: CASSQEFGRGGRQPQHF
d_gene: TRBD1; j_gene: TRBJ2-7; v_gene: TRBV7-8; abundance: .; CDR3nt: TGTGCCAGCAGCCAACTCAGGGGGGAGCAGTACTTC; CDR3aa: CASSQLRGEQYF
d_gene: TRBD1; j_gene: TRBJ1-2; v_gene: TRBV18; abundance: .; CDR3nt: TGTGCCAGCTCAGATAGAACAGGGGCGAACTATGGCTACACCTTC; CDR3aa: CASSDRTGANYGYTF
d_gene: TRBD1; j_gene: TRBJ1-4; v_gene: TRBV5-1; abundance: once; CDR3nt: TGCGCCAGCAGCTCGGGGACAGCAGCAACTAATGAAAAACTGTTTTTT; CDR3aa: CASSSGTAATNEKLFF